This is a list of T cell receptor beta chains from one sample in a study of human T cells and chemical hapten exposure. A single record per CDR3 protein comes from TCRdb applying MiXCR to the RACE reads. The sample holds approximately 180,000 distinct CDR3 sequences; approximately 29% are singletons and the top ten take about 2.7%. Sequenced material: whole blood, taken in connection with sensitization to the hapten diphenylcyclopropenone (DPC). Receptors were obtained from a woman in her 30s with alopecia areata. Some clones in this sample may be carry-over from other donors' samples. Both conserved end residues are part of each CDR3. D genes are given only for firm matches. Some rows have no size entry. The others give once, few or many, or a class for an expanded clone.

V gene: TRBV29-1
clone size: .
D gene: .
J gene: TRBJ2-1
CDR3 DNA: TGCAGCGTTGTATGGCCTTACAATGAGCAGTTCTTC
CDR3 protein: CSVVWPYNEQFF

V gene: TRBV4-2
clone size: .
D gene: TRBD2
J gene: TRBJ2-7
CDR3 DNA: TGTGCCAGCAGACGGGGAGGTAGCGGGGCGGAGGAGCAGTACTTC
CDR3 protein: CASRRGGSGAEEQYF

V gene: TRBV5-5
clone size: .
D gene: .
J gene: TRBJ2-7
CDR3 DNA: TGTGCCAGCAGCTTGGGTAGGGACGTCTACGAGCAGTACTTC
CDR3 protein: CASSLGRDVYEQYF

V gene: TRBV20-1
clone size: once
D gene: TRBD1
J gene: TRBJ1-5
CDR3 DNA: TGCAGTGCTAGTCCGGGCAGGGGGATAGCGTATAGCAATCAGCCCCAGCATTTT
CDR3 protein: CSASPGRGIAYSNQPQHF

V gene: TRBV20-1
clone size: few
D gene: TRBD1
J gene: TRBJ1-5
CDR3 DNA: TGCAGTGCCGAGGGACAGGGGATTCAGCCCCAGCATTTT
CDR3 protein: CSAEGQGIQPQHF

V gene: TRBV11-3
clone size: .
D gene: .
J gene: TRBJ1-1
CDR3 DNA: TGTGCCAGCAGCCTGCCGCTGAGAAAAGCTTTCTTT
CDR3 protein: CASSLPLRKAFF

V gene: TRBV10-1
clone size: .
D gene: .
J gene: TRBJ2-7
CDR3 DNA: TGCGCCAGCAGTGTCCAAGGGGGATACGAGCAGTACTTC
CDR3 protein: CASSVQGGYEQYF

V gene: TRBV29-1
clone size: .
D gene: TRBD2
J gene: TRBJ2-5
CDR3 DNA: TGCAGCGTTGAAGAGATCCGGAGACTAGCACGGGAGACCCAGTACTTC
CDR3 protein: CSVEEIRRLARETQYF

V gene: TRBV3-1
clone size: .
D gene: TRBD1
J gene: TRBJ1-1
CDR3 DNA: TGTGCCAGCAGCCAAAGTCAGGGGGCTGACACTGAAGCTTTCTTT
CDR3 protein: CASSQSQGADTEAFF

V gene: TRBV20-1
clone size: few
D gene: .
J gene: TRBJ2-2
CDR3 DNA: TGCAGTGCTAGTGCTGGGCAGATCACCGGGGAGCTGTTTTTT
CDR3 protein: CSASAGQITGELFF

V gene: TRBV15
clone size: .
D gene: .
J gene: TRBJ2-2
CDR3 DNA: TGTGCCACCAGCAGAGGGTCCCAGGGTGGCGGGGAGCTGTTTTTT
CDR3 protein: CATSRGSQGGGELFF

V gene: TRBV29-1
clone size: few
D gene: .
J gene: TRBJ1-1
CDR3 DNA: TGCAGCGTTGCCCGGGGCCCAGGGGCTGAAGCTTTCTTT
CDR3 protein: CSVARGPGAEAFF

V gene: TRBV5-1
clone size: .
D gene: .
J gene: TRBJ1-6
CDR3 DNA: TGCGCCAGCAGCTCGACCGGGAGCTCTTCACCCCTCCACTTT
CDR3 protein: CASSSTGSSSPLHF

V gene: TRBV15
clone size: few
D gene: .
J gene: TRBJ1-2
CDR3 DNA: TGTGCCACCAGCAGAGATCGGGACGTCCCAGCTACCTTC
CDR3 protein: CATSRDRDVPATF

V gene: TRBV7-2
clone size: .
D gene: .
J gene: TRBJ2-1
CDR3 DNA: TGTGCCAGCAGCTTAGTTAGGTCTCGGGAGACGGGAAATGAGCAGTTCTTC
CDR3 protein: CASSLVRSRETGNEQFF

V gene: TRBV28
clone size: .
D gene: TRBD1
J gene: TRBJ1-6
CDR3 DNA: TGTGCCAGCAGTGTTACAGGGGAGAATTCACCCCTCCACTTT
CDR3 protein: CASSVTGENSPLHF

V gene: TRBV3-1
clone size: many
D gene: .
J gene: TRBJ1-6
CDR3 DNA: TGTGCCAGCAGCCAAGATCGCGCATCGGGAACACCCCTCCACTTT
CDR3 protein: CASSQDRASGTPLHF

V gene: TRBV28
clone size: .
D gene: .
J gene: TRBJ1-1
CDR3 DNA: TGTGCCAGCAGTGTCGGGACATTGAACACTGAAGCTTTCTTT
CDR3 protein: CASSVGTLNTEAFF

V gene: TRBV9
clone size: .
D gene: .
J gene: TRBJ2-1
CDR3 DNA: TGTGCCAGCAGCCCGTCCCCGATTGGCAATGAGCAGTTCTTC
CDR3 protein: CASSPSPIGNEQFF

V gene: TRBV28
clone size: .
D gene: .
J gene: TRBJ1-5
CDR3 DNA: TGTGCCAGCAGTTTTGGTCTAAAAAATCAGCCCCAGCATTTT
CDR3 protein: CASSFGLKNQPQHF

V gene: TRBV12-3/TRBV12-4
clone size: few
D gene: TRBD2
J gene: TRBJ2-3
CDR3 DNA: TGTGCCAGCGATGACGGGACTAGCGGGGCCCCAGATACGCAGTATTTT
CDR3 protein: CASDDGTSGAPDTQYF

V gene: TRBV12-3/TRBV12-4
clone size: few
D gene: .
J gene: TRBJ2-7
CDR3 DNA: TGTGCCAGCAGTTTACTCCACGAGCAGTACTTC
CDR3 protein: CASSLLHEQYF

V gene: TRBV14
clone size: .
D gene: .
J gene: TRBJ2-1
CDR3 DNA: TGTGCCAGCAGCCAACGACCGGGAAGCTCCTACAATGAGCAGTTCTTC
CDR3 protein: CASSQRPGSSYNEQFF

V gene: TRBV7-2
clone size: few
D gene: .
J gene: TRBJ1-1
CDR3 DNA: TGTGCCAGCAGCTTTGGACAGTTGAACACTGAAGCTTTCTTT
CDR3 protein: CASSFGQLNTEAFF

V gene: TRBV20-1
clone size: few
D gene: .
J gene: TRBJ2-1
CDR3 DNA: TGCAGTGCCTCTAGCGACAATGAGCAGTTCTTC
CDR3 protein: CSASSDNEQFF

V gene: TRBV12-3/TRBV12-4
clone size: few
D gene: .
J gene: TRBJ2-3
CDR3 DNA: TGTGCCAGCAGTTATAGGGGGGTGGACAGAAGTTTACGCACAGATACGCAGTATTTT
CDR3 protein: CASSYRGVDRSLRTDTQYF

V gene: TRBV5-1
clone size: .
D gene: TRBD2
J gene: TRBJ2-3
CDR3 DNA: TGCGCCAGCAGCTTGGCCCCGCTATCGCGGGGGGGCCCAGATACGCAGTATTTT
CDR3 protein: CASSLAPLSRGGPDTQYF

V gene: TRBV28
clone size: .
D gene: .
J gene: TRBJ2-1
CDR3 DNA: TGTGCCAGCAGACCACCCCCACCACTTGACAATGAGCAGTTCTTC
CDR3 protein: CASRPPPPLDNEQFF

V gene: TRBV29-1
clone size: .
D gene: TRBD2
J gene: TRBJ2-1
CDR3 DNA: TGCAGCCAAGAGACTAGCGGTTACAATGAGCAGTTCTTC
CDR3 protein: CSQETSGYNEQFF

V gene: TRBV28
clone size: .
D gene: .
J gene: TRBJ2-3
CDR3 DNA: TGTGCCAGCAGTCGCCACCTAAGCACAGATACGCAGTATTTT
CDR3 protein: CASSRHLSTDTQYF

V gene: TRBV29-1
clone size: .
D gene: TRBD2
J gene: TRBJ2-7
CDR3 DNA: TGCAGTATAGCGGGGGGCAGTTACGAGCAGTACTTC
CDR3 protein: CSIAGGSYEQYF

V gene: TRBV29-1
clone size: few
D gene: .
J gene: TRBJ1-4
CDR3 DNA: TGCAGCGTTGCGGCCGTTAATGAAAAACTGTTTTTT
CDR3 protein: CSVAAVNEKLFF

V gene: TRBV7-9
clone size: .
D gene: .
J gene: TRBJ1-1
CDR3 DNA: TGTGCCAGCAGCTTCTTTACCCGGGACACTGAAGCTTTCTTT
CDR3 protein: CASSFFTRDTEAFF

V gene: TRBV5-1
clone size: once
D gene: TRBD2
J gene: TRBJ2-1
CDR3 DNA: TGCGCCAGCAGCTTTCTAGCGGGAGTTAGCAATGAGCAGTTCTTC
CDR3 protein: CASSFLAGVSNEQFF

V gene: TRBV10-3
clone size: few
D gene: TRBD1
J gene: TRBJ2-2
CDR3 DNA: TGTGCCGGCGGGACAGGGGTATCCGGGGAGCTGTTTTTT
CDR3 protein: CAGGTGVSGELFF

V gene: TRBV5-1
clone size: .
D gene: TRBD2
J gene: TRBJ2-7
CDR3 DNA: TGCGCCAGCAGCTTGGCTAGCGGGAGCCTGTACGAGCAGTACTTC
CDR3 protein: CASSLASGSLYEQYF

V gene: TRBV6-2/TRBV6-3
clone size: few
D gene: .
J gene: TRBJ2-4
CDR3 DNA: TGTGCCAGCGGGACGGCTCGCAACATTCAGTACTTC
CDR3 protein: CASGTARNIQYF

V gene: TRBV20-1
clone size: .
D gene: .
J gene: TRBJ2-1
CDR3 DNA: TGCAGTGCTAGAGCAGGGGCGAACTACAATGAGCAGTTCTTC
CDR3 protein: CSARAGANYNEQFF

V gene: TRBV25-1
clone size: .
D gene: .
J gene: TRBJ1-3
CDR3 DNA: TGTGCCAGCAGTGGGGACGGACCTGGAAACACCATATATTTT
CDR3 protein: CASSGDGPGNTIYF

V gene: TRBV18
clone size: few
D gene: .
J gene: TRBJ1-1
CDR3 DNA: TGTGCCAGCTCACCAACAATCGGTGACACTGAAGCTTTCTTT
CDR3 protein: CASSPTIGDTEAFF

V gene: TRBV6-6
clone size: .
D gene: .
J gene: TRBJ2-3
CDR3 DNA: TGTGCCACCACGATGGGAGGATCGCAGTATTTT
CDR3 protein: CATTMGGSQYF

V gene: TRBV28
clone size: few
D gene: TRBD2
J gene: TRBJ2-7
CDR3 DNA: TGTGCCAGCAGGCTAAGCGGGGTCTCCTACGAGCAGTACTTC
CDR3 protein: CASRLSGVSYEQYF

V gene: TRBV29-1
clone size: few
D gene: .
J gene: TRBJ2-5
CDR3 DNA: TGCAGCGTTGATTGGGGGGTAGAGCAAGAGACCCAGTACTTC
CDR3 protein: CSVDWGVEQETQYF

V gene: TRBV28
clone size: few
D gene: TRBD1
J gene: TRBJ2-3
CDR3 DNA: TGTGCCAGCAGGCTCCGGGACAGGGCCAATCCTAGCACAGATACGCAGTATTTT
CDR3 protein: CASRLRDRANPSTDTQYF